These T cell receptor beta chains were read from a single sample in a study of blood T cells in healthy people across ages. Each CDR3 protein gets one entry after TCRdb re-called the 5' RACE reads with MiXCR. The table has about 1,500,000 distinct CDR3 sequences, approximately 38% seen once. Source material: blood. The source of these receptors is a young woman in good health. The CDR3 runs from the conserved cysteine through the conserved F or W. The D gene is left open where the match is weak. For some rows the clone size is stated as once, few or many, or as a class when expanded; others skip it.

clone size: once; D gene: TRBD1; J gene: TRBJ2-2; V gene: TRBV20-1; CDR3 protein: CSAGDRGETGELFF; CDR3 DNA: TGCAGTGCTGGTGACAGGGGGGAGACCGGGGAGCTGTTTTTT
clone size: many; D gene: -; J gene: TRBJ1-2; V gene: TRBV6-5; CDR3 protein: CASSSRTSSYGYTF; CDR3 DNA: TGTGCCAGCAGTTCCCGGACATCCAGCTATGGCTACACCTTC
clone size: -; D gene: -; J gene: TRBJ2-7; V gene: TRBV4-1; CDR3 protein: CASSQVENYEQYF; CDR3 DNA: TGCGCCAGCAGCCAAGTCGAAAACTACGAGCAGTACTTC
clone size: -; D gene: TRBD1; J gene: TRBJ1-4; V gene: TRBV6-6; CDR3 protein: CASSPPGQGGEKLFF; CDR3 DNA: TGTGCCAGCAGTCCCCCCGGACAGGGGGGCGAAAAACTGTTTTTT
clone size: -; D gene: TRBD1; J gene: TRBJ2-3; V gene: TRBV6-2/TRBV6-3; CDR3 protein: CASSYSSGKGAPDTQYF; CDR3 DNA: TGTGCCAGCAGTTACTCATCCGGGAAGGGGGCCCCAGATACGCAGTATTTT
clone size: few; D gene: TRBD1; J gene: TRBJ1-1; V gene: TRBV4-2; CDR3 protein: CASSLRDRGRSNTEAFF; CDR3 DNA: TGTGCCAGCAGCCTCCGGGACAGGGGGAGAAGCAACACTGAAGCTTTCTTT
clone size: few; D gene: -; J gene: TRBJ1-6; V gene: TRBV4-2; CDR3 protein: CASSQDIQGSSPLHF; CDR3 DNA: TGTGCCAGCAGCCAAGATATCCAGGGGAGTTCACCCCTCCACTTT
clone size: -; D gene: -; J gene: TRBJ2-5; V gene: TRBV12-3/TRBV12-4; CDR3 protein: CASSINHVGETQYF; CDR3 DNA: TGTGCCAGCAGCATCAATCATGTTGGAGAGACCCAGTACTTC
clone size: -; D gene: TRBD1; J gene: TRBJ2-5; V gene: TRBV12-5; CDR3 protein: CASGLVRRLTGETQYF; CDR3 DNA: TGTGCTAGTGGTTTGGTAAGAAGACTGACAGGGGAGACCCAGTACTTC
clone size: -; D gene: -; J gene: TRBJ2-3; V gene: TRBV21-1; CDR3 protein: CASFTLGRGTDTQYF; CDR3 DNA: TGTGCCAGCTTTACCCTAGGGCGGGGCACAGATACGCAGTATTTT
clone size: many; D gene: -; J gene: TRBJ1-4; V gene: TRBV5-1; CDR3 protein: CASSSDPGSAAGEKLFF; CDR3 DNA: TGCGCCAGCAGCTCGGACCCTGGATCCGCCGCGGGTGAAAAACTGTTTTTT
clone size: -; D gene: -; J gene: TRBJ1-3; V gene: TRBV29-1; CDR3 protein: CSVYNPGTAGNTIYF; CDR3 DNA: TGCAGCGTATATAACCCCGGGACGGCGGGAAACACCATATATTTT
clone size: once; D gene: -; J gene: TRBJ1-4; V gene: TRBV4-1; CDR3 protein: CASSQTLNEKLFF; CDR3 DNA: TGCGCCAGCAGCCAGACTCTTAATGAAAAACTGTTTTTT
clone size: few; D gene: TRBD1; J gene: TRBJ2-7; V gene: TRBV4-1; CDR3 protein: CASSQAGPGTVYEQYF; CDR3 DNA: TGCGCCAGCAGCCAAGCGGGACCCGGGACAGTGTACGAGCAGTACTTC
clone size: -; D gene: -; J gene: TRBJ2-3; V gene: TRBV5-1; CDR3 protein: CASSSQDSTDTQYF; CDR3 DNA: TGCGCCAGCAGCTCCCAGGACAGCACAGATACGCAGTATTTT
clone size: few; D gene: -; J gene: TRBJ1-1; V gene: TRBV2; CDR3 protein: CASRERENTEAFF; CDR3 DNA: TGTGCCAGCAGGGAACGGGAAAACACTGAAGCTTTCTTT
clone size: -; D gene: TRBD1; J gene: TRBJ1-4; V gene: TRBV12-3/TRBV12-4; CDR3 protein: CASSQQGRGVNEKLFF; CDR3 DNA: TGTGCCAGCAGTCAACAGGGGCGGGGAGTTAATGAAAAACTGTTTTTT
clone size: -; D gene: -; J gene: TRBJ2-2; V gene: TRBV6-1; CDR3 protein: CASSPIGVETGELFF; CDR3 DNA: TGTGCCAGCAGTCCCATCGGTGTTGAAACCGGGGAGCTGTTTTTT
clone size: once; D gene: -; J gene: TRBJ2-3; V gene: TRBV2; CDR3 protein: CASRIGTARLADTQYF; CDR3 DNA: TGTGCCAGCAGAATCGGGACCGCGAGACTAGCAGATACGCAGTATTTT
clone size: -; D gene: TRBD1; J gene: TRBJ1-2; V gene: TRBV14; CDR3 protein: CASSPTGGGAYGYTF; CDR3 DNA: TGTGCCAGCAGCCCTACTGGAGGGGGCGCGTATGGCTACACCTTC
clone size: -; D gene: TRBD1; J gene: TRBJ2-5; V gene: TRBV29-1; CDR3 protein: CSVPGQMDQETQYF; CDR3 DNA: TGCAGCGTTCCGGGACAGATGGACCAAGAGACCCAGTACTTC
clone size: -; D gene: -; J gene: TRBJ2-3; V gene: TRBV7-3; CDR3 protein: CASSLTSTSWDTQYF; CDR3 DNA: TGTGCCAGCAGCCTGACTAGTACCTCATGGGATACGCAGTATTTT
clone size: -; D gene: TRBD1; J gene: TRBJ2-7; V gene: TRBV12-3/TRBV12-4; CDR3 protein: CTSRPTGGESYEQYF; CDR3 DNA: TGTACCAGCAGACCCACAGGGGGCGAATCCTACGAGCAGTACTTC
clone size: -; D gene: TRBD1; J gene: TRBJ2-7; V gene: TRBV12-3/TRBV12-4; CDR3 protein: CASSLGQGIDEQYF; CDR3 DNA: TGTGCCAGCAGTTTGGGACAGGGGATCGACGAGCAGTACTTC
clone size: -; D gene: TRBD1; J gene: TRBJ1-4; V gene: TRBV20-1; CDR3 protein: CSASDLDRVAEKLFF; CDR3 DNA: TGCAGTGCTAGTGACCTGGACAGGGTGGCTGAAAAACTGTTTTTT
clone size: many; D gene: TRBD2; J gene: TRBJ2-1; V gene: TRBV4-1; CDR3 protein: CASSQVDLGLATYNEQFF; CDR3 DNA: TGCGCCAGCAGCCAAGTCGATCTGGGACTAGCGACTTACAATGAGCAGTTCTTC
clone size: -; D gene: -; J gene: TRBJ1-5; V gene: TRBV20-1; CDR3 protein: CSASQGILSNQPQHF; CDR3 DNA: TGCAGTGCTAGTCAAGGGATCCTTAGCAATCAGCCCCAGCATTTT
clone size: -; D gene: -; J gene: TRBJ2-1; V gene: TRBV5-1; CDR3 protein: CASSFPGRDFSYNEQFF; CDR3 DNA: TGCGCCAGCAGCTTCCCCGGCCGGGACTTCTCCTACAATGAGCAGTTCTTC
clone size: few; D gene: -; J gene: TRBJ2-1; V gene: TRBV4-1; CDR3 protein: CASSQGGFGGSYNEQFF; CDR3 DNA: TGCGCCAGCAGCCAAGGAGGTTTCGGTGGCTCCTACAATGAGCAGTTCTTC
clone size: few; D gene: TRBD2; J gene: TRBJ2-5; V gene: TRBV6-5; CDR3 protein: CASMGLATSETQYF; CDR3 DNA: TGTGCCAGCATGGGACTAGCGACCAGCGAGACCCAGTACTTC
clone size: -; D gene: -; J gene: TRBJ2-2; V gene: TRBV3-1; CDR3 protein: CASSQDLGRGGLFF; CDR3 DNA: TGTGCCAGCAGCCAAGATCTAGGCCGGGGTGGGCTGTTTTTT
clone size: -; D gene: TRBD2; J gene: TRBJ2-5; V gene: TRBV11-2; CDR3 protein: CASTPMIAGERGTQYF; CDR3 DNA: TGTGCCAGCACCCCTATGATAGCGGGAGAGAGGGGGACCCAGTACTTC
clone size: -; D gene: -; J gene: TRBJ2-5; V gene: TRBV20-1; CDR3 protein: CSLAHNEQYF; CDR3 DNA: TGCAGCTTAGCCCACAATGAGCAGTACTTC
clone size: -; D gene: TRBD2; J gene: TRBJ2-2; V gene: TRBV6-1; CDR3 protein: CASTRLAGRSSNTGELFF; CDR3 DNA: TGTGCCAGCACCAGACTAGCGGGGAGGAGTTCGAACACCGGGGAGCTGTTTTTT
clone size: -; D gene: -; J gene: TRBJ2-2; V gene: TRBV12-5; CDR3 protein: CASGLDRATGELFF; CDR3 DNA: TGTGCTAGTGGTCTAGACAGAGCTACCGGGGAGCTGTTTTTT
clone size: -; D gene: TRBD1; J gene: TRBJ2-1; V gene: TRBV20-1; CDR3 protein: CSAKTPGGGHEQFF; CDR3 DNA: TGCAGTGCTAAAACACCAGGGGGTGGGCATGAGCAGTTCTTC
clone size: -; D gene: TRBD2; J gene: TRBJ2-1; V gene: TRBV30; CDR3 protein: CVWSITSGNEQFF; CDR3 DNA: TGTGTCTGGAGTATTACTAGCGGCAATGAGCAGTTCTTC
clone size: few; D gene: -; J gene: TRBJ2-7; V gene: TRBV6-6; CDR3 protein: CASSSQPGISYEQYF; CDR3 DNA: TGTGCCAGCAGCTCCCAACCGGGGATCTCCTACGAGCAGTACTTC
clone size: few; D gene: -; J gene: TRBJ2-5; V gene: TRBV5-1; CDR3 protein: CASSLNGGGTQYF; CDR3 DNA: TGCGCCAGCAGCCTGAACGGTGGAGGGACCCAGTACTTC
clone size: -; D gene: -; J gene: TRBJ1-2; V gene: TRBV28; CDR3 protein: CASSPMYGYTF; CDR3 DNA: TGTGCCAGCAGCCCCATGTATGGCTACACCTTC
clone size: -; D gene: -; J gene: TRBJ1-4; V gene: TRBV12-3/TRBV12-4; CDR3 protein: CASKFSSANEKLFF; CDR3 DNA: TGTGCCAGCAAGTTTAGCAGTGCTAATGAAAAACTGTTTTTT
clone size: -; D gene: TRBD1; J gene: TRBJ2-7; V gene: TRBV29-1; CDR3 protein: CSVGSHRGYEQYF; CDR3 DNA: TGCAGCGTTGGGAGCCACAGGGGCTACGAGCAGTACTTC
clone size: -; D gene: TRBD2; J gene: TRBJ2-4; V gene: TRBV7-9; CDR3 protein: CASSPPAGGIAKNIQYF; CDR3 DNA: TGTGCCAGCAGCCCCCCAGCCGGGGGGATAGCCAAAAACATTCAGTACTTC
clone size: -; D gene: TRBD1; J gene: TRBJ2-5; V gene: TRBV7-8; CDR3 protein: CASNLNRGHYQETQYF; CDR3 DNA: TGTGCCAGCAACCTCAACAGGGGGCACTACCAAGAGACCCAGTACTTC
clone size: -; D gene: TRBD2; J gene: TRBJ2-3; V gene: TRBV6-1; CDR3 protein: CASSGTSVSTDTQYF; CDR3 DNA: TGTGCCAGCAGTGGGACTAGCGTTAGCACAGATACGCAGTATTTT
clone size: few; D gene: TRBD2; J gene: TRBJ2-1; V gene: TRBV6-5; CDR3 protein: CASSYGGSEQFF; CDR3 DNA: TGTGCCAGCAGTTACGGCGGGAGTGAGCAGTTCTTC
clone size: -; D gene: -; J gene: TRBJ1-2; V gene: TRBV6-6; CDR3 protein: CASRRGTANGYTF; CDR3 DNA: TGTGCCAGCAGACGGGGGACGGCCAATGGCTACACCTTC
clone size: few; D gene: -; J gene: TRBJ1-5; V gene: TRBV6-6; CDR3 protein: CASSYSRAVQNQPQHF; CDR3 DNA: TGTGCCAGCAGTTACTCGAGGGCAGTACAGAATCAGCCCCAGCATTTT
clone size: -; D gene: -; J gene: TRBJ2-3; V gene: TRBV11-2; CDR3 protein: CASRGGQLSTDTQYF; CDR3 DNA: TGTGCCAGCAGAGGAGGGCAGCTTAGCACAGATACGCAGTATTTT
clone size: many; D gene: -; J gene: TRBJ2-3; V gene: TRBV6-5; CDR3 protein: CASNPSTRGYSDTQYF; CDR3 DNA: TGTGCCAGCAACCCCTCAACGAGGGGGTACTCAGATACGCAGTATTTT
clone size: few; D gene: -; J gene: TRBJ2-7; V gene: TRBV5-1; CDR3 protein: CASSLDWGGLSYEQYF; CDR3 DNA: TGCGCCAGCAGCTTGGATTGGGGGGGCTTGTCCTACGAGCAGTACTTC
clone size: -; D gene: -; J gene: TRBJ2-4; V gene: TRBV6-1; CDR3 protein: CASNLGETIPGEQYF; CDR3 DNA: TGTGCCAGCAACTTGGGAGAAACTATTCCCGGAGAGCAGTACTTC
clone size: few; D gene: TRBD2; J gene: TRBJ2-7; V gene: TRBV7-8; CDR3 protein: CASNPNGGRLYEQYF; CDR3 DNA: TGTGCCAGCAACCCCAACGGCGGGAGGCTCTACGAGCAGTACTTC
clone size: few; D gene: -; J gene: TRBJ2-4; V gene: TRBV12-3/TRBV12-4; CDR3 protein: CASSPLPRSKAPNIQYF; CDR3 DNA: TGTGCCAGCAGTCCCCTCCCACGCAGCAAGGCCCCAAACATTCAGTACTTC